The entry that follows covers one T cell receptor (beta chain) sequence. Antigen specificity is unknown. CD45RO-negative, CCR7-selected cells formed the naive CD8 fraction, which excluded terminally differentiated effector memory CD45RA+ cells. The germline V gene encodes CDR1 LNHDA and CDR2 SQIVND (reference sequence). The CDR3 length is 14 residues. The data were obtained in a study of shared clonotypes between healthy human individuals. In the authors' methods: Junction-only immunoSEQ data arrived without quality scores, meaning filtering differed. Data came from immunoSEQ multiplex PCR; TCRdb stores just in-frame clones and leaves some out. V and J calls and clone size are given by that table; D and trimming were obtained from the DNA. The sample holds hundreds of thousands of clones, roughly 96% seen once. Notes on the study in general: Clonotypes which were not shared had lower generation probabilities than clonotypes that all four donors shared. It was observed that 5% to 6.5% of naive CD4 clonotypes were shared across a few donors. Generally, naive subsets (rather than memory subsets) showed larger estimated richness.

V usage is TRBV19 and J usage is TRBJ2-5, with D perhaps matching TRBD2 (6 bases). The J call may be wrong; the DNA end is better matched by TRBJ2-7. Material for sequencing was naive CD8+ T cells sorted from blood. This clonotype was sampled from a woman aged 30 to 39 in good health. CDR3: CASSTAGLFYEQYF. CDR3 in DNA: TGTGCCAGTAGTACTGCGGGACTCTTCTACGAGCAGTACTTC.